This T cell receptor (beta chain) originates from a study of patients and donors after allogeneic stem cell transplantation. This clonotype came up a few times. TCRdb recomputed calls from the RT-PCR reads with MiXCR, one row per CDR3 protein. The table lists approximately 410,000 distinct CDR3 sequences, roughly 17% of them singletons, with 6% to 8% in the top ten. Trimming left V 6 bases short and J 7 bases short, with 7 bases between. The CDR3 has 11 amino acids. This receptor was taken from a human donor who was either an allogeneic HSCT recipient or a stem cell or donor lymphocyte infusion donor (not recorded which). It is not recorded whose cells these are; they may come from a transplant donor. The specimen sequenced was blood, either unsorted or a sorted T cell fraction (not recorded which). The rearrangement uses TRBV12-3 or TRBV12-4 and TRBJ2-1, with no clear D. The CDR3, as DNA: TGTGCCAGCAGGTACGGGAATGAGCAGTTCTTC. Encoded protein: CASRYGNEQFF.